This T cell receptor beta chain was identified in a study of cytomegalovirus exposure and HLA in healthy donors. Study context: Sequencing of about 179 million T cells in an earlier analysis found 100 million to 140 million unique TCR beta sequences. The study's findings and limits: The authors enumerated 150 to 200 TCR beta chains as linked to cytomegalovirus.

V shed 4 bases, J shed 0 bases, and the junction held 4 bases outside the gene matches. Germline-derived CDR1 and CDR2 are SGHNT and YYREEE (reference sequence). This CDR3 is 15 amino acids long. Use of 60 Vbeta and 13 Jbeta primers characterized the PCR. This table comes from immunoSEQ multiplex PCR, and its TCRdb copy is limited to in-frame clones, with some not included. The table shows approximately 220,000 clones, with 82% occurring only once. For this clone: Its cognate antigen is unknown.

Sequenced input: PBMCs. The chain employs TRBV5-4 and TRBJ2-1, with 7 bases aligning to TRBD1. This receptor was obtained from a man aged 35-49 years in good health and CMV-seropositive. The CDR3 sequence: CASSRTGLSYNEQFF. The DNA for the CDR3 is TGTGCCAGCAGCAGGACAGGTCTCTCCTACAATGAGCAGTTCTTC.